Listed below are T cell receptor beta chains from one sample, sequenced in a study of beta chain features in type 1 diabetes. TCRdb's table, derived via immunoSEQ multiplex PCR, lists solely in-frame clones and lacks some. This table holds under 150,000 clones, approximately 52% found once. Sequences were obtained from Tregs from blood. These receptors originate from a young man in good health. CDR3s include the opening cysteine and the closing phenylalanine or tryptophan. Fields, in order: D gene, J gene, V gene, CDR3 protein. The D gene is left open where the match is weak.

NA | TRBJ2-7 | TRBV6-1 | CASRKEFSYEQYF
TRBD1 | TRBJ2-6 | TRBV19 | CASSPSGTATTGANVLTF
TRBD2 | TRBJ2-1 | TRBV4-2 | CASSQTSGGFNEQFF
TRBD1 | TRBJ1-1 | TRBV10-3 | CAISPTSGGTNTEAFF
TRBD2 | TRBJ2-7 | TRBV7-2 | CASSPVASGVYEQYF
NA | TRBJ2-4 | TRBV7-9 | CASSLVATKNIQYF
TRBD2 | TRBJ2-7 | TRBV2 | CASIRGLAGRFTYEQYF
NA | TRBJ1-2 | TRBV14 | CASSRVGKGPGYTF
NA | TRBJ2-1 | TRBV5-4 | CASSRGRPSSYNEQFF
NA | TRBJ2-7 | TRBV28 | CASRVGGSYEQYF
TRBD1 | TRBJ2-2 | TRBV7-2 | CASSVNRGANTGELFF
NA | TRBJ1-2 | TRBV11-2 | CASSSGGHPGGYTF
NA | TRBJ1-1 | TRBV5-4 | CASSLGGATEAFF
NA | TRBJ2-7 | TRBV7-3 | CASSLLIRYEQYF
NA | TRBJ2-1 | TRBV27 | CASSLTEDYRSHEQFF
NA | TRBJ1-4 | TRBV25-1 | CASSEVLWEKLFF
TRBD2 | TRBJ2-1 | TRBV19 | CASRGTSGRAANEQFF
NA | TRBJ1-1 | TRBV4-3 | CASSLTIQVNTEAFF
NA | TRBJ1-3 | TRBV9 | CASSVYDSLFSGNTIYF
NA | TRBJ2-7 | TRBV9 | CASSVGPGDIYEQYF
NA | TRBJ1-1 | TRBV5-1 | CASSFGRGNTEAFF
TRBD1 | TRBJ1-5 | TRBV19 | CASSAVQGAGQPQHF
NA | TRBJ2-1 | TRBV9 | CASGGAGTYNEQFF
NA | TRBJ1-6 | TRBV28 | CASTEEGWPYNSPLHF
TRBD1 | TRBJ2-7 | TRBV28 | CASSWTGGLYEQYF
NA | TRBJ2-2 | TRBV9 | CASSVSGTTNTGELFF
NA | TRBJ1-1 | TRBV9 | CASSAIQNREGTEAFF
TRBD2 | TRBJ2-2 | TRBV5-6 | CASSFWVRENVAGELFF
TRBD1 | TRBJ1-2 | TRBV7-2 | CASSPDRGYGYTF
NA | TRBJ2-7 | TRBV2 | CASSERAAGGLEQYF
TRBD1 | TRBJ1-5 | TRBV6-1 | CASGRQGAVQPQHF
NA | TRBJ2-7 | TRBV7-2 | CASSYDRWYEQYF
NA | TRBJ2-7 | TRBV25-1 | CASSDPSGLGIYEQYF
NA | TRBJ2-3 | TRBV18 | CASSRGSTDTQYF
NA | NA | TRBV6-1 | CASQIRDNYEQYF
TRBD2 | TRBJ2-6 | TRBV7-2 | CASSSLAGVVGANVLTF
TRBD2 | TRBJ2-3 | TRBV7-3 | CASSSRTSGGPDTQYF
NA | TRBJ2-1 | TRBV7-3 | CASSLFDVSGNEQFF
TRBD1 | TRBJ2-7 | TRBV18 | CASSPGTGYEQYF
TRBD1 | TRBJ2-7 | TRBV7-3 | CASSRTGDHEQYF
NA | TRBJ2-2 | TRBV21-1 | CASSRVTGENTGELFF
NA | TRBJ2-2 | TRBV5-1 | CASSYVGDTGELFF
NA | TRBJ1-2 | TRBV6-5 | CASSGTGNYGYTF
NA | TRBJ1-1 | TRBV29-1 | CSARSGNTEAFF
TRBD1 | TRBJ1-4 | TRBV28 | CASSRAIRDRMEKLFF
NA | TRBJ1-5 | TRBV6-1 | CASSEIAYNQPQHF
NA | TRBJ2-2 | TRBV29-1 | CTARQTGELFF
NA | TRBJ1-1 | TRBV9 | CASSVAITTEAFF
NA | TRBJ1-5 | TRBV7-9 | CASSLDGLGNQPQHF
TRBD2 | TRBJ2-3 | TRBV7-2 | CASSLIPLAGGTDTQYF
NA | TRBJ2-1 | TRBV4-3 | CASSHLLLTGLNEQFF
NA | TRBJ2-1 | TRBV7-9 | CASSLYGARSNEQFF